These 23 T cell receptor beta chains were all obtained from the same sample, sequenced in a study of blood T cell repertoires in COVID-19. This table comes from immunoSEQ multiplex PCR, and its TCRdb copy is limited to in-frame clones, with some not included. The sample consists of 250,000 to 300,000 clones, around 83% of them appearing once. The source material was peripheral blood. These receptors came from a man aged 18 to 30 with active or convalescent COVID-19.

The rearrangement joins TRBV19 to TRBJ2-5; TRBD1 agrees at 10 bases. CDR1 is LNHDA and CDR2 is SQIVND in the germline V gene (reference sequence). The CDR3 spans 16 residues. V lost 5 bases and J lost 1; bases outside the gene matches: 7. CDR3 residues: CASSPRDRGFQETQYF. Here the CDR3 DNA reads TGTGCCAGTAGTCCCCGGGACAGGGGTTTCCAAGAGACCCAGTACTTC.

This clone was seen only once. The genes are TRBV5-1 and TRBJ2-1; TRBD2 aligns across 8 bases. Germline V gene data show CDR1 as SGHRS and CDR2 as YFSETQ. The CDR3 runs 17 residues. The trim removed 3 bases at V and 0 bases at J, leaving 8 bases unmatched. The CDR3 is CASSSELAASSYNEQFF. The CDR3 nucleotides read TGCGCCAGCAGCTCCGAACTAGCGGCAAGCTCCTACAATGAGCAGTTCTTC. Using reference TRBV5-1 and TRBJ2-1 for the parts outside the CDR3, the full variable domain is KAGVTQTPRYLIKTRGQQVTLSCSPISGHRSVSWYQQTPGQGLQFLFEYFSETQRNKGNFPGRFSGRQFSNSRSEMNVSTLELGDSALYLCASSSELAASSYNEQFFGPGTRLTVL.

The rearrangement links TRBV2 to TRBJ2-2, with a possible D match to TRBD2 (6 bases). CDR1 and CDR2 (germline): SNHLY, FYNNEI. The CDR3 is 15 residues long. V lost 2 bases, J lost 7 bases, and 14 bases lay in between. The CDR3 coding sequence is TGTGCCAGCAGTGAACCGGGGGAGATCGGCGGGGAGCTGTTTTTT. It translates to CASSEPGEIGGELFF.

The genes are TRBV19 and TRBJ2-7, with D possibly TRBD1 on 6 matching bases. Germline CDR1 reads LNHDA; CDR2 reads SQIVND (reference sequence). Trimming left V 0 bases short and J 2 bases short, with 11 bases between. The CDR3 contains 15 residues. CDR3 in DNA: TGTGCCAGTAGTATAGACAGGGGCTCTACCTACGAGCAGTACTTC. It encodes CASSIDRGSTYEQYF.

The chain couples TRBV28 to TRBJ1-4; D not resolved. Germline V gene data show CDR1 as MDHEN and CDR2 as SYDVKM. The CDR3 has 13 amino acids. V lost 3 bases, J lost 5 bases, and 7 bases lay in between. The DNA of the CDR3 is TGTGCCAGCAGTTTTTTGAGGAATGAAAAACTGTTTTTT. It yields the protein CASSFLRNEKLFF.

The V and J genes are TRBV6-5 and TRBJ1-6; D is unclear. V lost 5 bases, J lost 8 bases, and 16 bases lay in between. This CDR3 has 15 amino acids. CDR1 and CDR2 (germline): MNHEY, SVGAGI. CDR3 loop: CASSQRTPPDSPLHF. CDR3 in DNA: TGTGCCAGCAGTCAGCGGACTCCACCCGATTCACCCCTCCACTTT.

The gene calls are TRBV27 and TRBJ2-5; TRBD1 matches at 8 bases. The CDR3 totals 14 residues. Germline V lookup: CDR1 MNHEY, CDR2 SMNVEV (reference sequence). J was trimmed by 5 bases and V by 8 bases; bases with no gene match: 10. CDR3 in amino acids: CASGGQARIETQYF. In DNA form, the CDR3 reads TGTGCCAGCGGGGGACAGGCTCGAATCGAGACCCAGTACTTC.

The V and J genes are TRBV6-6 and TRBJ1-1; D remains ambiguous. The CDR3 has 16 amino acids. The germline V gene has CDR1 MNHNY and CDR2 SVGAGI (reference sequence). The germline V and J ends were trimmed by 4 bases and 6 bases, with 21 bases remaining between them. CDR3 in DNA: TGTGCCAGCAGTTCCGATACGGCCCTGAGGGTCTCTGAAGCTTTCTTT. It translates to CASSSDTALRVSEAFF.

This clone was detected a few times. This chain links TRBV14 with TRBJ2-3; D call uncertain. Germline V gene data show CDR1 as SGHDN and CDR2 as FVKESK. V was shortened by 4 bases and J by 2 bases, with 13 bases between the two germline ends. The CDR3 is 15 amino acids. This chain's CDR3 is CASSPGLTPTDTQYF. For the CDR3, the DNA is TGTGCCAGCAGCCCGGGTCTTACCCCCACAGATACGCAGTATTTT. Based on the CDR3 plus reference TRBV14 and TRBJ2-3, the full variable domain is EAGVTQFPSHSVIEKGQTVTLRCDPISGHDNLYWYRRVMGKEIKFLLHFVKESKQDESGMPNNRFLAERTGGTYSTLKVQPAELEDSGVYFCASSPGLTPTDTQYFGPGTRLTVL.

This rearrangement joins TRBV7-3 to TRBJ2-3; 11 bases map to TRBD1. The trim removed 5 bases at V and 1 base at J, leaving 8 bases unmatched. Germline V gene data show CDR1 as SGHTA and CDR2 as FQGTGA. The CDR3 loop spans 17 amino acids. Here the CDR3 reads CASSAKGTGGGTDTQYF. The CDR3 region has the DNA TGTGCCAGCAGCGCAAAAGGGACAGGGGGAGGCACAGATACGCAGTATTTT.

V and J are TRBV28 and TRBJ1-4; no clear D. The germline V gene encodes CDR1 MDHEN and CDR2 SYDVKM. V was cut by 6 bases and J by 15 bases, with 26 bases left in between. This CDR3 region has 15 residues. The chain's CDR3 is CASRKGSTYDSGMFF. The CDR3 DNA sequence: TGTGCCAGCAGAAAAGGTTCCACCTACGACTCCGGGATGTTTTTT.

The chain carries TRBV24-1 and TRBJ2-3; D perhaps matches TRBD2 (5 bases). The length of the CDR3 is 16 residues. CDR1 is KGHDR, CDR2 SFDVKD, per germline. V was cut by 7 bases and J by 0 bases, with 16 bases left in between. The DNA for the CDR3 is TGTGCCACCAGCGCCCCGGGAAGTTCTAGCACAGATACGCAGTATTTT. It specifies CATSAPGSSSTDTQYF.

This chain uses TRBV19 with TRBJ1-3; D remains unclear. This CDR3 comprises 12 residues. Germline loops: CDR1 LNHDA, CDR2 SQIVND (reference sequence). Trimming cost V 9 bases and J 3 bases, with 9 bases left between them. The CDR3 reads CASSPSGNTIYF. CDR3 DNA: TGTGCCAGCTCGCCTAGTGGAAACACCATATATTTT.

Here the CDR3 reads CASSSPDRPNYEQYF. In nucleotides, the CDR3 is TGTGCCAGCAGTTCCCCGGACAGGCCTAACTACGAGCAGTACTTC. The chain employs TRBV2 and TRBJ2-7; 7 bases are shared with TRBD1. CDR3 length: 15 amino acids. Losses at the gene ends were 5 bases for V and 3 bases for J; bases not matched to a gene: 10. Germline CDR1 is SNHLY and CDR2 is FYNNEI. The variable domain in full, with the rest retrieved from reference TRBV2 and TRBJ2-7, is EPEVTQTPSHQVTQMGQEVILRCVPISNHLYFYWYRQILGQKVEFLVSFYNNEISEKSEIFDDQFSVERPDGSNFTLKIRSTKLEDSAMYFCASSSPDRPNYEQYFGPGTRLTVT.

Points on this clone: Other nucleotide sequences from this sample produce the same CDR3. The V gene is TRBV7-2, the J gene TRBJ2-7, with no clear D. There are 13 residues in the CDR3. Germline CDR1 SGHTA, CDR2 FQGNSA. V lost 1 base, J lost 3 bases, and 7 bases lay in between. The CDR3 DNA reads TGTGCCAGCAGCTTAGGGCCTTTCTACGAGCAGTACTTC. Encoded protein: CASSLGPFYEQYF.

V is TRBV9 and J is TRBJ2-7, with TRBD2 identical over 11 bases. The germline gives CDR1 SGDLS, CDR2 YYNGEE. Losses at the gene ends were 0 bases for V and 3 bases for J; bases not matched to a gene: 14. CDR3 size: 19 residues. CDR3 DNA sequence: TGTGCCAGCAGCGTAGGTTCAGGGATAGCGGGAGGGGAACGCTACGAGCAGTACTTC. Its translation is CASSVGSGIAGGERYEQYF. The variable domain in full, with the rest retrieved from reference TRBV9 and TRBJ2-7, is DSGVTQTPKHLITATGQRVTLRCSPRSGDLSVYWYQQSLDQGLQFLIQYYNGEERAKGNILERFSAQQFPDLHSELNLSSLELGDSALYFCASSVGSGIAGGERYEQYFGPGTRLTVT.

V and J are TRBV7-8 and TRBJ2-7, with 8 positions matching TRBD1. Germline V gene sequence: CDR1 SGHVS, CDR2 FQNEAQ. V was pared by 6 bases and J by 4 bases, with 5 bases of the junction left unmatched. The CDR3 loop spans 13 amino acids. The CDR3 region has the DNA TGTGCCAGCAGTGGGACAGGATTTTACGAGCAGTACTTC. Translated, it gives CASSGTGFYEQYF.

The rearrangement links TRBV4-1 to TRBJ1-2; 7 positions agree with TRBD1. J lost 7 bases, V lost 2 bases, and 13 bases had no gene match. The CDR3 totals 16 residues. The V gene's germline CDR1 is MGHRA and CDR2 YSYEKL. The CDR3 nucleotides read TGCGCCAGCAGCCAAATCCGGGACAGAGTATACCGTGGCTACACCTTC. It translates to CASSQIRDRVYRGYTF.

This clone was observed once. The chain carries TRBV6-5 and TRBJ2-7; D is ambiguous. The V end lost 2 bases, the J end lost 6 bases, and 11 bases lay between the germline ends. This CDR3 contains 13 residues. Looked up from germline, CDR1 is MNHEY and CDR2 is SVGAGI. The DNA of the CDR3 is TGTGCCAGCAGTTACCTTGGGCAGGCCGAGCAGTACTTC. It yields the protein CASSYLGQAEQYF.

The chain's CDR3 is CASSSTGGGNTIYF. In DNA, the CDR3 is TGCGCCAGCAGCTCCACAGGGGGCGGAAACACCATATATTTT. The V call is TRBV5-1, the J call TRBJ1-3; 9 bases agree with TRBD1. Trimming cost V 3 bases and J 4 bases; bases outside gene matches: 2. The CDR3 is made up of 14 amino acids. Germline CDR1 SGHRS, CDR2 YFSETQ.

The chain combines TRBV4-3 with TRBJ2-4, with 7 nucleotides matching TRBD2. Germline V lookup: CDR1 LGHNA, CDR2 YSLEER. This CDR3 spans 13 amino acids. J gave up 15 bases and V 0 bases, and 8 bases lay outside the gene matches. The CDR3 here is CASSQEPRTRAYF. The CDR3 DNA is TGCGCCAGCAGCCAAGAACCCCGGACTAGGGCGTACTTC.

This chain connects TRBV11-3 to TRBJ2-5, with 9 nucleotides matching TRBD2. Germline values: CDR1 SGHNT, CDR2 YENEEA. The CDR3 is 15 amino acids. V dropped 5 bases and J dropped 4; count of bases not matched to a gene: 8. In DNA form, the CDR3 reads TGTGCCAGCAGCATACCGGGACTAGCCTTAGAGACCCAGTACTTC. Translated, it gives CASSIPGLALETQYF.

The chain is built from TRBV6-5 and TRBJ1-2; no clear D gene. V lost 10 bases and J lost 3, with 9 bases in between. Germline-derived CDR1 and CDR2 are MNHEY and SVGAGI. CDR3 length: 11 amino acids. DNA of the CDR3: TGTGCCACCCAGGATGACTATGGCTACACCTTC. Translated, it gives CATQDDYGYTF.